The 21 T cell receptor beta chains below were found in one sample sequenced in a study of cytomegalovirus exposure and HLA in healthy donors. PCR was performed using 60 Vbeta and 13 Jbeta primers. Sequencing was performed with immunoSEQ multiplex PCR; in TCRdb, only in-frame clones are kept and a portion is missing. The table shows 110,000 to 150,000 clones, with 80% occurring only once. The material sequenced was PBMCs. The receptors shown here come from a female donor in good health and CMV-seronegative.

V gene TRBV4-1 combines with J gene TRBJ2-5, with D tentatively TRBD1 (7 bases). CDR1 is MGHRA and CDR2 is YSYEKL in the germline V gene. Trimming took 3 bases from V and 0 from J, leaving 14 bases between them. The length of the CDR3 is 16 residues. The CDR3 spells CASSQVQGGYQETQYF. The CDR3 DNA follows: TGCGCCAGCAGCCAGGTTCAGGGGGGATACCAAGAGACCCAGTACTTC.

In this sample, this clone turned up a few times. The rearrangement uses TRBV12-5 and TRBJ2-5; 7 bases line up with TRBD2. The junction had 13 bases not matched to a gene; V was cut back by 1 base and J by 2 bases. CDR3 length equals 18 residues. Germline loops: CDR1 LGHNT, CDR2 FRNRAP. DNA of the CDR3: TGTGCTAGTGGTTTGGGCGACTTGCCGGGAGGCGGGCAAGAGACCCAGTACTTC. Translation gives CASGLGDLPGGGQETQYF.

The chain recombines TRBV6-1 with TRBJ1-2; D remains unclear. The germline gives CDR1 MNHNS, CDR2 SASEGT. CDR3 size: 13 residues. V gave up 6 bases and J gave up 2 bases, with 10 bases separating them. CDR3 sequence (DNA): TGTGCCAGCAGAGGGAGTAGCAACTATGGCTACACCTTC. Its translation is CASRGSSNYGYTF.

The V call is TRBV5-6, the J call TRBJ1-5; D gene ambiguous. The germline V and J ends were trimmed by 0 bases and 3 bases, with 10 bases remaining between them. Germline V gives CDR1 SGHDT, CDR2 YYEEEE. The CDR3 is 15 residues long. The chain's CDR3 is CASSLGFGLNQPQHF. The CDR3 bases are TGTGCCAGCAGCTTGGGTTTCGGACTCAATCAGCCCCAGCATTTT.

The genes are TRBV4-2 and TRBJ2-1, with D possibly TRBD2 on 5 matching bases. CDR3 length: 15 amino acids. The V end lost 3 bases, the J end lost 6 bases, and 15 bases lay between the germline ends. The germline V gene encodes CDR1 LGHNA and CDR2 YNFKEQ. The CDR3 nucleotides are TGTGCCAGCAGCCATCTCGTGGACTCGACCAATGAGCAGTTCTTC. It codes for CASSHLVDSTNEQFF.

This clone was counted a few times. This rearrangement joins TRBV4-1 to TRBJ1-1, with TRBD1 identical over 9 bases. This CDR3 spans 17 amino acids. The germline V gene has CDR1 MGHRA and CDR2 YSYEKL. With 1 base clipped from V and 0 bases from J, the junction kept 6 bases outside the gene matches. The CDR3 reads CASSQATGGEMNTEAFF. DNA for the CDR3: TGCGCCAGCAGCCAAGCGACAGGGGGGGAGATGAACACTGAAGCTTTCTTT.

This chain connects TRBV21-1 to TRBJ1-5; TRBD1, the table's D call, was not compared with the DNA. TRBV21-1 is a known pseudogene. The CDR3 consists of 14 residues. The chain's CDR3 is CASSKGQGGQPQHF. The CDR3, as DNA: TGTGCCAGCAGCAAAGGACAGGGTGGTCAGCCCCAGCATTTT.

This chain joins TRBV28 and TRBJ1-5; no reliable D call. Germline CDR1 reads MDHEN; CDR2 reads SYDVKM. The CDR3 is 13 residues long. The V and J ends lost 6 bases and 6 bases respectively, with 12 bases between them. The CDR3 region is CASRKEVRQPQHF. The CDR3 nucleotides are TGTGCCAGCAGGAAGGAGGTGCGTCAGCCCCAGCATTTT. The complete variable domain, with remaining parts taken from reference TRBV28 and TRBJ1-5, reads DVKVTQSSRYLVKRTGEKVFLECVQDMDHENMFWYRQDPGLGLRLIYFSYDVKMKEKGDIPEGYSVSREKKERFSLILESASTNQTSMYLCASRKEVRQPQHFGDGTRLSIL.

The sample holds a few counts of this clone. This rearrangement joins TRBV27 to TRBJ2-3, with 8 bases that match TRBD2. The CDR3 has 14 amino acids. Trimming took 5 bases from V and 1 from J; bases not matched to a gene: 2. Germline V gene sequence: CDR1 MNHEY, CDR2 SMNVEV (reference sequence). As DNA, the CDR3 is TGTGCCAGCAGTGAGACTAGCGGCACAGATACGCAGTATTTT. Translated: CASSETSGTDTQYF.

The rearrangement uses TRBV2 and TRBJ1-5; maybe TRBD1 (6 bases). The CDR3 sequence is 17 residues long. Trimming took 6 bases from V and 0 from J, leaving 18 bases between them. Germline V gene sequence: CDR1 SNHLY, CDR2 FYNNEI. The CDR3 sequence: CASSTGGTPLSNQPQHF. The CDR3 coding sequence is TGTGCCAGCAGCACCGGGGGGACACCTCTTAGCAATCAGCCCCAGCATTTT.

This chain joins TRBV7-2 and TRBJ2-6; D gene uncertain. V was clipped by 0 bases and J by 1 base, with 4 bases between them. The CDR3 loop spans 15 amino acids. Germline CDR1 and CDR2: SGHTA and FQGNSA. The CDR3 DNA follows: TGTGCCAGCAGCTTAGCCCTATCTGGGGCCAACGTCCTGACTTTC. Translation gives CASSLALSGANVLTF. The complete variable domain, with remaining parts taken from reference TRBV7-2 and TRBJ2-6, reads GAGVSQSPSNKVTEKGKDVELRCDPISGHTALYWYRQSLGQGLEFLIYFQGNSAPDKSGLPSDRFSAERTGGSVSTLTIQRTQQEDSAVYLCASSLALSGANVLTFGAGSRLTVL.

This clone was observed a few times. J is TRBJ1-1 and V is TRBV10-3; D ambiguous. Trimming took off 2 bases at V and 4 bases at J, with 14 bases between the two ends. CDR3 size: 15 residues. Germline assignment: CDR1 ENHRY and CDR2 SYGVKD. CDR3 nucleotides: TGTGCCATCAGTGAGATACAGACGATGGCCACTGAAGCTTTCTTT. It specifies CAISEIQTMATEAFF.

The chain couples TRBV23-1 to TRBJ1-1, with D maybe TRBD1 (5 bases). Being an ORF, TRBV23-1 has a function that is uncertain. The CDR3 has 14 residues. The V gene lost 4 bases and the J gene lost 2 bases, with 11 bases spanning the gap. The CDR3 region has the DNA TGCGCCAGCAGTCGGCAGGGCCTTAACACTGAAGCTTTCTTT. This encodes CASSRQGLNTEAFF.

The V and J genes are TRBV7-9 and TRBJ2-7; maybe TRBD1 (5 bases). Trimming cost V 3 bases and J 2 bases, with 8 bases left between them. Germline V gene data show CDR1 as SEHNR and CDR2 as FQNEAQ (reference sequence). The CDR3 totals 13 residues. The CDR3 bases are TGTGCCAGCAGCTTGACAGCAACCTACGAGCAGTACTTC. Its protein is CASSLTATYEQYF. Combining the CDR3 with reference TRBV7-9 and TRBJ2-7 gives the whole variable domain DTGVSQNPRHKITKRGQNVTFRCDPISEHNRLYWYRQTLGQGPEFLTYFQNEAQLEKSRLLSDRFSAERPKGSFSTLEIQRTEQGDSAMYLCASSLTATYEQYFGPGTRLTVT.

This clone was recorded a few times. The chain uses TRBV13 and TRBJ1-1; 7 nucleotides agree with TRBD1. CDR3 length: 17 residues. V was pared by 0 bases and J by 4 bases, with 11 bases of the junction left unmatched. Germline V CDR1 and CDR2: PRHDT, FYEKMQ (reference sequence). Here the CDR3 DNA reads TGTGCCAGCAGCTTAGGCCTTGGCGGACAGGTAGGCACTGAAGCTTTCTTT. This gives the protein CASSLGLGGQVGTEAFF.

The gene calls are TRBV14 and TRBJ2-3, with 8 bases fitting TRBD2. The CDR3 is 15 amino acids. Unmatched junction bases numbered 9, after V lost 3 bases and J lost 7 bases. CDR1 and CDR2 from the germline V gene are SGHDN and FVKESK. CDR3 amino acids: CASSHSGTAGNTQYF. The CDR3 DNA reads TGTGCCAGCAGCCATAGCGGGACGGCGGGGAATACGCAGTATTTT.

This clone was detected once. The chain combines TRBV7-9 with TRBJ2-3; 7 positions agree with TRBD2. Germline V CDR1 and CDR2: SEHNR, FQNEAQ (reference sequence). There are 14 residues in the CDR3. J was trimmed by 0 bases and V by 3 bases; bases with no gene match: 0. The CDR3 DNA follows: TGTGCCAGCAGCTTGCGGGGGAGCACAGATACGCAGTATTTT. The encoded protein is CASSLRGSTDTQYF.

V usage is TRBV19 and J usage is TRBJ1-2, with TRBD1 matching 7 bases. From germline, CDR1 is LNHDA and CDR2 SQIVND (reference sequence). The CDR3 spans 13 residues. V lost 11 bases to trimming and J lost 6 bases; unmatched junction nucleotides: 12. The chain's CDR3 is CAAAQGNYNGYTF. Written as DNA, the CDR3 is TGTGCCGCCGCACAGGGGAACTATAATGGCTACACCTTC.

J is TRBJ2-3 and V is TRBV29-1; 8 positions agree with TRBD2. The ends lost 2 bases at V and 0 bases at J; junction bases unmatched: 4. Germline assignment: CDR1 SQVTM and CDR2 ANQGSEA. This CDR3 has 15 residues. CDR3 loop: CSVEKSGRSTDTQYF. The CDR3 nucleotides are TGCAGCGTTGAAAAAAGCGGGAGAAGCACAGATACGCAGTATTTT.

This rearrangement joins TRBV28 to TRBJ2-7; TRBD1 aligns across 7 bases. V dropped 1 base and J dropped 1; count of bases not matched to a gene: 7. The length of the CDR3 is 16 residues. The germline V gene has CDR1 MDHEN and CDR2 SYDVKM. The CDR3 is CASSLFATGESYEQYF. The CDR3 region has the DNA TGTGCCAGCAGTTTATTCGCCACAGGGGAATCCTACGAGCAGTACTTC.

Only one count was recorded for this clone. The chain combines TRBV7-9 with TRBJ2-5; TRBD1 is a possible D gene (6 bases). V was pared by 5 bases and J by 7 bases, with 17 bases between. The CDR3 extends over 14 amino acids. Germline CDR1 reads SEHNR; CDR2 reads FQNEAQ (reference sequence). CDR3 sequence (DNA): TGTGCCAGCAGCCTCCGGGACATCGTGGGGACCCAGTACTTC. Protein: CASSLRDIVGTQYF.